This T cell receptor beta chain was observed in a study of shared clonotypes between healthy human individuals. Study-wide results and caveats: Shared clonotypes across all four donors exceeded non-shared ones in generation probability. Clonotype sharing across donors was expected to vary with sequencing depth. Around 4.7% of naive CD4 clonotypes were shared across several donors.

Per sorted-subset replicate PCR, input was 200 to 250 ng DNA, representing tens of thousands of T cell genomes. Generated by immunoSEQ multiplex PCR, the TCRdb table keeps only in-frame clones and is missing some. The data contain millions of clones, roughly 94% of them singletons. This clone was seen only a few times. Its target is not known. Terminally differentiated effector memory CD45RA+ cells were excluded from the naive CD8 cells, which were CD45RO-negative and positively selected for CCR7. The V segment lost 0 bases and the J segment 1 base; nucleotides outside the gene matches: 5. Germline CDR1 LGHNA, CDR2 YSLEER. CDR3 length: 16 amino acids.

Sequencing was performed on naive CD8+ T cells sorted from blood. This receptor was taken from a young man in good health. V and J are TRBV4-3 and TRBJ1-1; 7 nucleotides line up with TRBD1. CDR3 sequence (DNA): TGCGCCAGCAGCCAAGAATGGACAGGAGAGAACACTGAAGCTTTCTTT. It encodes CASSQEWTGENTEAFF.